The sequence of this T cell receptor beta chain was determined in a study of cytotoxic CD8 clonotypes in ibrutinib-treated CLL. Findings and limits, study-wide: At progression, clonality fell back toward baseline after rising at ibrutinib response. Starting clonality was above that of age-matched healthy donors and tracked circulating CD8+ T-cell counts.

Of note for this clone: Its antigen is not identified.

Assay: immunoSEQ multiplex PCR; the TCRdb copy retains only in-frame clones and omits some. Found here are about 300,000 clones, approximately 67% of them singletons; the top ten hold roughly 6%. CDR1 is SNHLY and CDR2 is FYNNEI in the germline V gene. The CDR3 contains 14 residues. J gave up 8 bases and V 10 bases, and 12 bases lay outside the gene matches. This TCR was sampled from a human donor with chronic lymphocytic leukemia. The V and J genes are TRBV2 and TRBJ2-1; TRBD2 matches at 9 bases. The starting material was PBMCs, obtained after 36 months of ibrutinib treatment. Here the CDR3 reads CATLGGGGNYEQFF. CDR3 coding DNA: TGTGCCACCCTCGGCGGGGGGGGGAACTATGAGCAGTTCTTC.